This T cell receptor beta chain emerged from a study of control samples from healthy donors and cancer patients. Measured with immunoSEQ multiplex PCR; TCRdb has only the in-frame clones, and not every one. The data contain around 50,000 clones, roughly 96% of them seen just once; the ten biggest clones take up around 1.9%. The source of this sequence is a young woman in good health. The sample was blood.

CDR3 protein: CASRGTGEKLFF. The CDR3 bases are TGTGCCAGCAGGGGGACAGGGGAAAAACTGTTTTTT. The chain is built from TRBV3-1 (or the pseudogene TRBV3-2) and TRBJ1-4; 9 bases map to TRBD1. V lost 6 bases and J lost 8; bases outside the gene matches: 1. The CDR3 sequence is 12 residues long. CDR1 is LGHDT, CDR2 YNNKEL, per germline (reference sequence).